Listed here are 13 T cell receptor beta chains from one sample, sequenced in a study of cytomegalovirus exposure and HLA in healthy donors (dated by TCRdb to 2016 to 2017). Libraries came from the immunoSEQ multiplex PCR assay. A mixture of 60 forward primers for TCR Vbeta segments and 13 reverse primers for TCR Jbeta segments was used in the multiplex PCR. TCRdb obtained this table from immuneACCESS and retained in-frame rearrangements with V and J assigned. These tables miss some clones; where compared with another copy, unresolved V genes account for less than half of the shortfall, and the remainder is unexplained. The sample includes about 110,000 clones, with 60% to 80% observed a single time. The ten biggest clones cover 8.6% of the sample. Input material: PBMCs. Source of these receptors: a woman aged 40 to 50 in good health and CMV-seropositive.

This chain joins TRBV19 and TRBJ2-5; 7 bases fit TRBD1. Germline V CDR1 and CDR2: LNHDA, SQIVND (reference sequence). The J segment lost 4 bases and the V segment lost 4 bases, leaving 15 bases of the junction unmatched. The CDR3 is made up of 17 amino acids. CDR3 bases: TGTGCCAGTAGTAAAACCCGTAAGACAGGGACGGGAGAGACCCAGTACTTC. It translates to CASSKTRKTGTGETQYF.

The V gene is TRBV14, the J gene TRBJ1-2; TRBD1 might be the D (6 bases). Germline V gives CDR1 SGHDN, CDR2 FVKESK. CDR3 length equals 16 residues. Deletions cut 4 bases from V and 4 bases from J, with 19 bases between. The CDR3 bases are TGTGCCAGCAGCCGGAATCCGGGACAACTAACCTATGGCTACACCTTC. Its translation: CASSRNPGQLTYGYTF. The full variable domain, with the rest looked up from reference TRBV14 and TRBJ1-2, is EAGVTQFPSHSVIEKGQTVTLRCDPISGHDNLYWYRRVMGKEIKFLLHFVKESKQDESGMPNNRFLAERTGGTYSTLKVQPAELEDSGVYFCASSRNPGQLTYGYTFGSGTRLTVV.

The chain joins TRBV2 to TRBJ2-7; D possibly corresponds to TRBD1 (5 bases). Per germline, CDR1 SNHLY and CDR2 FYNNEI. The V end lost 7 bases, the J end lost 0 bases, and 13 bases lay between the germline ends. CDR3 length equals 14 residues. The CDR3 protein is CASNARALSYEQYF. The CDR3 nucleotides are TGTGCCAGCAACGCCAGGGCCCTCTCCTACGAGCAGTACTTC.

The chain combines TRBV2 with TRBJ2-4; 7 nucleotides agree with TRBD1. The V gene's germline CDR1 is SNHLY and CDR2 FYNNEI. J was trimmed by 6 bases and V by 3 bases; bases with no gene match: 5. CDR3 size: 14 residues. DNA of the CDR3: TGTGCCAGCAGTGATACAGGGGTGGGAAACATTCAGTACTTC. Amino acids: CASSDTGVGNIQYF. The full variable domain, rest sourced from reference TRBV2 and TRBJ2-4, is EPEVTQTPSHQVTQMGQEVILRCVPISNHLYFYWYRQILGQKVEFLVSFYNNEISEKSEIFDDQFSVERPDGSNFTLKIRSTKLEDSAMYFCASSDTGVGNIQYFGAGTRLSVL.

This clone appeared once. The rearrangement uses TRBV7-8 and TRBJ2-5; possible D gene TRBD2, 5 bases. The CDR3 is 14 residues long. CDR1 is SGHVS and CDR2 is FQNEAQ in the germline V gene. Trimming took 4 bases from V and 5 from J, leaving 14 bases between them. As DNA, the CDR3 is TGTGCCAGCAGCTCAACGACTAATAGGGAGACCCAGTACTTC. Protein sequence: CASSSTTNRETQYF.

The rearrangement uses TRBV1 and TRBJ2-7; the D call TRBD2 from the table was never checked on the DNA. TRBV1 is flagged as a pseudogene. This CDR3 spans 18 amino acids. The CDR3 coding sequence is TGCACCAGCAGCCTCCCTTTCCCCGATTGCGGGCCATTCTACGAGCAGTACTTC. This translates into CTSSLPFPDCGPFYEQYF.

In its sample, this clone was seen a few times. The J gene is TRBJ1-2, the V gene TRBV28; 7 nucleotides match TRBD1. The ends lost 6 bases at V and 4 bases at J; junction bases unmatched: 14. Germline values: CDR1 MDHEN, CDR2 SYDVKM. This CDR3 is built from 16 residues. The CDR3 is CASSSADRDPFYGYTF. The CDR3 nucleotides are TGTGCCAGCAGCTCCGCTGACAGGGACCCTTTCTATGGCTACACCTTC.

The rearrangement joins TRBV28 to TRBJ2-7, with TRBD2 matching 8 bases. Trimming removed 5 bases from V and 2 bases from J; junction bases left unmatched: 8. The CDR3 is made up of 15 amino acids. CDR1 and CDR2 from the germline V gene are MDHEN and SYDVKM. CDR3 loop: CASSPAGGGPYEQYF. CDR3 nucleotides: TGTGCCAGCAGTCCCGCCGGGGGGGGCCCCTACGAGCAGTACTTC.

This clone appeared a single time. The chain couples TRBV10-3 to TRBJ2-1; tentatively, D is TRBD1 (5 bases). The germline V and J ends were trimmed by 5 bases and 7 bases, with 15 bases remaining between them. CDR3 length: 14 residues. The germline CDR1 and CDR2 sequences are ENHRY and SYGVKD. CDR3 DNA sequence: TGTGCCATCAGTACAGGCCGGCTTAGTAATGAGCAGTTCTTC. It codes for CAISTGRLSNEQFF.

The CDR3 DNA is TGTGCCAGCAGCGTACGCCCAGGGCGTAGACCCCTGCTCACTGAAGCTTTCTTT. This encodes CASSVRPGRRPLLTEAFF. This rearrangement joins TRBV9 to TRBJ1-1, with D perhaps TRBD1 (5 bases). Trimming pared 1 base from V and 4 bases from J, leaving 23 bases between. From germline, CDR1 is SGDLS and CDR2 YYNGEE. The CDR3 totals 18 residues.

This clone has a handful of counts. The chain joins TRBV28 to TRBJ2-3; 8 bases match TRBD2. The germline V gene has CDR1 MDHEN and CDR2 SYDVKM. Trimming at V came to 5 bases and at J to 1 base, leaving 11 bases not matched to a gene. The CDR3 contains 17 residues. The CDR3 sequence is CASSQSSGSDGTDTQYF. The DNA for the CDR3 is TGTGCCAGCAGTCAATCAAGCGGGAGCGACGGCACAGATACGCAGTATTTT. Complete variable domain (other parts from reference TRBV28 and TRBJ2-3): DVKVTQSSRYLVKRTGEKVFLECVQDMDHENMFWYRQDPGLGLRLIYFSYDVKMKEKGDIPEGYSVSREKKERFSLILESASTNQTSMYLCASSQSSGSDGTDTQYFGPGTRLTVL.

V gene TRBV9 combines with J gene TRBJ2-1; a weak D match, TRBD1 (5 bases). The CDR3 is 14 residues long. Per the germline V gene, CDR1 is SGDLS and CDR2 is YYNGEE. V gave up 0 bases and J gave up 6 bases, with 10 bases separating them. CDR3 region: CASSVAGQGNEQFF. CDR3 in DNA: TGTGCCAGCAGCGTAGCTGGGCAGGGCAATGAGCAGTTCTTC.

The rearrangement links TRBV5-1 to TRBJ2-1, with TRBD1 matching over 10 bases. CDR3 length equals 13 residues. Germline loops: CDR1 SGHRS, CDR2 YFSETQ. With V trimmed by 4 bases and J by 15 bases, 10 bases remained unmatched. The DNA of the CDR3 is TGCGCCAGCAGCCTGGGGGACAGGGGTGATTTGTTCTTC. It translates to CASSLGDRGDLFF.